This T cell receptor beta chain was recorded in a study of CD8+CD57+ T cells in acquired aplastic anemia. Study-wide background: Sorted CD4+ and CD8+ cells yielded about 2.9 ug of DNA on average. Regarding the study as a whole: Patients and controls shared about 30 CD8+ CDR3 sequences, which appeared highly expressed in patients and within their immunodominant clones.

Whoever was chosen for sequencing had shown CD8+CD57+ cell expansion by flow cytometry. Patients were untreated when blood was sampled. The CDR3 has 13 residues. V lost 0 bases and J 13 bases, leaving 11 bases between the germline ends. The germline V gene has CDR1 SGHRS and CDR2 YFSETQ. TCR beta VDJ and CDR3 profiling used genomic DNA as template. One entry per CDR3 protein results from TCRdb running MiXCR on the reads. This table holds roughly 280,000 distinct CDR3 sequences, around three fifths found once. As to this clonotype: No antigen is known for it.

The sequenced material came from sorted CD4+, CD8+, or CD8+CD57+ T cells (not recorded which) from PBMCs. The V gene is TRBV5-1, the J gene TRBJ1-6, with D possibly matching TRBD1 (5 bases). The clonotype was recovered from a human donor with aplastic anemia. Here the CDR3 DNA reads TGCGCCAGCAGCTTGGGACTTGGGGGGCCCCTCCACTTT. The encoded protein is CASSLGLGGPLHF.